The TCR beta chain described here comes from a study of blood T cell repertoires in COVID-19. Study in general: Samples came from the United States, Italy and Spain, spanning acute and convalescent COVID-19. Sources were T cells, B-cell-depleted T cells, or PBMCs; the material itself was cDNA or gDNA.

Using immunoSEQ multiplex PCR, the repertoire was profiled, and TCRdb retains in-frame clones only, with some absent. Of 46,000 or so clones in the sample, about 89% were seen once. CDR3 length equals 17 residues. The V segment lost 0 bases and the J segment 3 bases; nucleotides outside the gene matches: 9. Germline V gene lookup returns CDR1 LNHDA and CDR2 SQIVND (reference sequence). This clone appeared a single time. The chain is built from TRBV19 and TRBJ2-3, with TRBD2 identical over 7 bases. The specimen was peripheral blood. This TCR derives from a man in his sixties with active or convalescent COVID-19. CDR3 nucleotide sequence: TGTGCCAGTAGTATAGATTTCGCGGGGGAAATAACAGATACGCAGTATTTT. Protein sequence: CASSIDFAGEITDTQYF.